Only a few counts were recorded for the clone carrying this T cell receptor beta chain. As yet, its antigen is unknown. V lost 6 bases to trimming and J lost 7 bases, with 22 bases between them. Germline V gene sequence: CDR1 MNHNS, CDR2 SASEGT. The CDR3 is 15 residues long. The data were obtained in a study of blood T cells in healthy people across ages. General observations from the study: Unknown CMV status may confound age-related changes in expanded clones.

Primers used in a second PCR of roughly 7 to 12 cycles were a sample-barcoded 5' primer and a J-beta primer mix. Researchers report that each sample yielded at least 2.5 million CDR3-containing paired-end reads. TCRdb analysed the 5' RACE reads with MiXCR anew, one entry per CDR3 protein. Of hundreds of thousands of distinct CDR3 sequences in the sample, under 30% are singletons; the top ten hold around 16%. Material for sequencing was blood. The receptor's source is a woman aged 80 or over in good health. This chain uses TRBV6-1 with TRBJ2-7; the D gene could be TRBD1 or TRBD2 (6 bases each). The CDR3 DNA reads TGTGCCAGCAGCCAATCATGGGGGGCGTCAAATGAGCAGTACTTC. Translation: CASSQSWGASNEQYF.